This TCR beta chain was sequenced in a study of T cells in Graves' hyperthyroidism and ophthalmopathy. Concerning this clonotype: The antigen remains unidentified.

Study results and caveats: Ophthalmopathy and stable hyperthyroidism were separated by a 13 V-J model. Most expanded thyroid clonotypes above 0.001 recurred in blood.

TCR beta CDR3 region amplification was performed from RNA transcripts. HTBI primers were the set used in a first-round RT-PCR of the TCR CDR3. TCRdb reanalysed the multiplex PCR reads using MiXCR and keeps one entry per CDR3 protein. The sample includes 550,000 to 650,000 distinct CDR3 sequences, about 15% of them seen just once. Diagnoses were established using clinical symptoms, serum thyroxine and TRAb, thyroid ultrasound and orbital computed tomography. Around 10 ml fresh peripheral blood yielded the PBMCs. The length of the CDR3 is 12 residues. Germline assignment: CDR1 DFQATT and CDR2 SNEGSKA (reference sequence). V gave up 7 bases and J gave up 12 bases; unmatched junction bases: 12.

This TCR was sampled from a woman between 35 and 50 years old with Graves' hyperthyroidism. Material: blood. The V call is TRBV20-1, the J call TRBJ1-1, with 9 positions matching TRBD1. The CDR3 nucleotides are TGCAGTGACAAACCCGGGACAGGGAGTACTTTCTTT. Translated, it gives CSDKPGTGSTFF.